The next 31 T cell receptor beta chains were all read from a single sample in a study of blood T cell repertoires in COVID-19. Only in-frame clones appear in the TCRdb table, and some are missing; sequencing was by immunoSEQ multiplex PCR. The top ten hold 9.5% to 13% of the sample, which has about 230,000 clones, 85% to 90% seen once. Input material: peripheral blood. Source of these receptors: a man aged 50 or older with COVID-19, enrolled during active disease.

This CDR3 reads CASSIGTVNEQYF. Here the CDR3 DNA reads TGTGCCAGTAGTATTGGGACAGTCAACGAGCAGTACTTC. The chain has TRBV19 and TRBJ2-7; the match to TRBD1 covers 7 bases. V lost 3 bases and J lost 5; bases outside the gene matches: 4. From germline, CDR1 is LNHDA and CDR2 SQIVND (reference sequence). CDR3 size: 13 residues.

The rearrangement joins TRBV12-3 or TRBV12-4 to TRBJ2-3, with 8 bases matching TRBD2. The CDR3 loop spans 13 amino acids. V lost 6 bases, J lost 7 bases, and 6 bases stayed unmatched. CDR3 sequence (DNA): TGTGCCAGCAGCCGGGGGGGCGAAAATACGCAGTATTTT. This gives the protein CASSRGGENTQYF.

The chain carries TRBV7-8 and TRBJ2-1; possible D gene TRBD1, 5 bases. The V and J ends lost 7 bases and 13 bases respectively, with 17 bases between them. The CDR3 runs 12 residues. Germline V gene data show CDR1 as SGHVS and CDR2 as FQNEAQ. Here the CDR3 reads CASTPIARGQFF. The CDR3 nucleotides read TGTGCCAGCACCCCCATCGCAAGGGGCCAGTTCTTC.

This rearrangement joins TRBV2 to TRBJ2-7, with D tentatively TRBD1 (6 bases). Germline-derived CDR1 and CDR2 are SNHLY and FYNNEI. The CDR3 has 12 residues. Trimming took off 6 bases at V and 6 bases at J, with 12 bases between the two ends. For the CDR3, the DNA is TGTGCCAGCAGGAGACAGGAGAGCGAGCAGTACTTC. Amino acid sequence: CASRRQESEQYF.

V and J are TRBV7-9 and TRBJ2-3; 13 positions agree with TRBD2. Germline values: CDR1 SEHNR, CDR2 FQNEAQ (reference sequence). The CDR3 loop spans 15 amino acids. The ends lost 5 bases at V and 8 bases at J; junction bases unmatched: 7. CDR3 residues: CASSPWTSGGVTQYF. The CDR3 DNA is TGTGCCAGCAGCCCCTGGACTAGCGGGGGTGTTACGCAGTATTTT.

In DNA, the CDR3 is TGTGCCAGTAGTAAGACAGACTCTGGAAACACCATATATTTT. It specifies CASSKTDSGNTIYF. The rearrangement links TRBV19 to TRBJ1-3, with TRBD1 as a possible D gene (5 bases). The V end was cut by 4 bases, the J end by 0 bases, with 7 bases between. The CDR3 covers 14 residues. Germline values: CDR1 LNHDA, CDR2 SQIVND (reference sequence).

This clone was detected only once. The V and J genes are TRBV6-1 and TRBJ1-6; D is ambiguous. The V gene lost 2 bases and the J gene lost 7 bases, with 9 bases spanning the gap. Germline CDR1 reads MNHNS; CDR2 reads SASEGT. This CDR3 has 14 residues. The CDR3 sequence is CASSELGSNSPLHF. CDR3 sequence (DNA): TGTGCCAGCAGTGAACTGGGTAGCAATTCACCCCTCCACTTT.

The chain uses TRBV7-9 and TRBJ1-2; a possible D gene is TRBD1 (6 bases). In germline, CDR1 is SEHNR, CDR2 FQNEAQ (reference sequence). The V end was cut by 1 base, the J end by 5 bases, with 11 bases between. The CDR3 spans 14 residues. Here the CDR3 reads CASSLDAGVYGYTF. The CDR3 bases are TGTGCCAGCAGCTTAGACGCAGGGGTATATGGCTACACCTTC.

This clone has only one observation. This rearrangement joins TRBV29-1 to TRBJ1-1; D call uncertain. The CDR3 loop spans 12 amino acids. Trimming cost V 2 bases and J 3 bases, with 7 bases left between them. Germline assignment: CDR1 SQVTM and CDR2 ANQGSEA. For the CDR3, the DNA is TGCAGCGTTGAATCCGGAGACACTGAAGCTTTCTTT. This gives the protein CSVESGDTEAFF.

The chain recombines TRBV27 with TRBJ2-4; the match to TRBD1 covers 9 bases. The CDR3 sequence is 16 residues long. Germline trimming cut 6 bases from V and 1 base from J; bases unmatched to any gene: 7. Looked up from germline, CDR1 is MNHEY and CDR2 is SMNVEV (reference sequence). The DNA for the CDR3 is TGTGCCAGCAGGGACGGACAGGGGATCGCCAAAAACATTCAGTACTTC. Amino acid sequence: CASRDGQGIAKNIQYF.

The chain links TRBV28 to TRBJ2-3, with 9 bases that match TRBD2. CDR1 MDHEN and CDR2 SYDVKM come from the germline V gene. The V segment lost 6 bases and the J segment 0 bases; nucleotides outside the gene matches: 10. CDR3 length: 17 residues. The CDR3 reads CASSLTRGGASTDTQYF. In nucleotides, the CDR3 is TGTGCCAGCAGCTTAACCCGCGGGGGGGCCAGCACAGATACGCAGTATTTT.

This sequence joins TRBV6-5 and TRBJ1-2; 7 bases agree with TRBD1. This CDR3 is built from 16 residues. V gave up 3 bases and J gave up 7 bases; unmatched junction bases: 14. CDR1 is MNHEY and CDR2 is SVGAGI in the germline V gene. In nucleotides, the CDR3 is TGTGCCAGCAGTTATCTGGGGAGATTACAGGGGACTGGCTACACCTTC. Residues: CASSYLGRLQGTGYTF.

This clone was picked up a small number of times. J is TRBJ2-4 and V is TRBV5-4, with a weak D call TRBD1 (6 bases). The CDR3 is made up of 18 amino acids. Germline lookup yields CDR1 SGHNT and CDR2 YYREEE (reference sequence). V was pared by 5 bases and J by 3 bases, with 24 bases between. CDR3 sequence (DNA): TGTGCCAGCAGTTATAAATTTGGGCAGGGGAACCTCAAAAACATTCAGTACTTC. Its translation is CASSYKFGQGNLKNIQYF. The full variable domain, in which reference TRBV5-4 and TRBJ2-4 provide the parts outside the CDR3, is ETGVTQSPTHLIKTRGQQVTLRCSSQSGHNTVSWYQQALGQGPQFIFQYYREEENGRGNFPPRFSGLQFPNYSSELNVNALELDDSALYLCASSYKFGQGNLKNIQYFGAGTRLSVL.

This sequence joins TRBV5-1 and TRBJ2-3; the D gene is possibly TRBD1 (5 bases). Germline V gene data show CDR1 as SGHRS and CDR2 as YFSETQ. This CDR3 contains 14 residues. The V end lost 3 bases, the J end lost 5 bases, and 13 bases lay between the germline ends. The CDR3 spells CASSSSGQGDTQYF. The CDR3 DNA is TGCGCCAGCAGCTCTAGTGGGCAGGGAGATACGCAGTATTTT.

This sequence joins TRBV6-1 and TRBJ2-3, with 8 bases that match TRBD2. The CDR3 totals 16 residues. The trim removed 4 bases at V and 2 bases at J, leaving 8 bases unmatched. From germline, CDR1 is MNHNS and CDR2 SASEGT. The CDR3 nucleotides read TGTGCCAGCAGTGGCGGGAGGAGGCAATTCACAGATACGCAGTATTTT. The encoded protein is CASSGGRRQFTDTQYF.

The rearrangement joins TRBV19 to TRBJ1-5; 10 nucleotides match TRBD1. Trimming removed 10 bases from V and 2 bases from J; junction bases left unmatched: 5. CDR3 size: 14 residues. The germline V gene has CDR1 LNHDA and CDR2 SQIVND (reference sequence). CDR3 protein: CATSGTGGNQPQHF. The DNA of the CDR3 is TGTGCCACATCCGGGACAGGGGGCAATCAGCCCCAGCATTTT.

The V call is TRBV30, the J call TRBJ2-7; perhaps TRBD2 as D (5 bases). CDR1 is GTSNPN and CDR2 is SVGIG in the germline V gene (reference sequence). V was shortened by 6 bases and J by 2 bases, with 8 bases between the two germline ends. There are 11 residues in the CDR3. Here the CDR3 DNA reads TGTGCCTGTATCGGGGCCTACGAGCAGTACTTC. It translates to CACIGAYEQYF.

This clone has a single count. The chain employs TRBV7-3 and TRBJ2-7, with 8 bases that match TRBD1. J gave up 1 base and V 1 base, and 9 bases lay outside the gene matches. The V gene's germline CDR1 is SGHTA and CDR2 FQGTGA. This CDR3 has 17 amino acids. The CDR3 region has the DNA TGTGCCAGCAGCTTAAGTGGGCAGGGGGCGAATTCCTACGAGCAGTACTTC. Translated: CASSLSGQGANSYEQYF.

This clone was seen just once. The V and J genes are TRBV9 and TRBJ1-6, with a weak D call TRBD1 (5 bases). CDR3 length: 14 amino acids. V shed 3 bases and J shed 7 bases, with 11 bases lying between them. CDR1 is SGDLS, CDR2 YYNGEE, per germline. In DNA, the CDR3 is TGTGCCAGCAGCGAGGACATTTTGAATTCACCCCTCCACTTT. Residues: CASSEDILNSPLHF.

The chain uses TRBV6-1 and TRBJ1-5; D perhaps matches TRBD1 (5 bases). From germline, CDR1 is MNHNS and CDR2 SASEGT. The CDR3 has 17 residues. Trimming removed 0 bases from V and 2 bases from J, with 14 bases in between. The CDR3 sequence: CASSEAGGRRGNQPQHF. The CDR3 coding sequence is TGTGCCAGCAGTGAAGCGGGGGGAAGAAGGGGCAATCAGCCCCAGCATTTT.

This clone was seen a few times. The rearrangement joins TRBV14 to TRBJ2-3; tentative D call: TRBD2 (6 bases). The CDR3 has 14 amino acids. CDR1 SGHDN and CDR2 FVKESK come from the germline V gene. V was cut by 5 bases and J by 0 bases, with 9 bases left in between. CDR3 bases: TGTGCCAGCAGCGGGGGGACTAGCACAGATACGCAGTATTTT. Residues: CASSGGTSTDTQYF. Full variable domain (remainder filled in from reference TRBV14 and TRBJ2-3): EAGVTQFPSHSVIEKGQTVTLRCDPISGHDNLYWYRRVMGKEIKFLLHFVKESKQDESGMPNNRFLAERTGGTYSTLKVQPAELEDSGVYFCASSGGTSTDTQYFGPGTRLTVL.

The chain couples TRBV13 to TRBJ2-3; TRBD2 agrees at 14 bases. Germline CDR1 is PRHDT and CDR2 is FYEKMQ (reference sequence). V lost 5 bases to trimming and J lost 3 bases; unmatched junction nucleotides: 10. The CDR3 is 18 amino acids. CDR3 DNA: TGTGCCAGCAGCCCGAACCCGGGACTAGCGGGAGTGACAGATACGCAGTATTTT. This codes for CASSPNPGLAGVTDTQYF. The whole variable domain, filled in from reference TRBV13 and TRBJ2-3, reads AAGVIQSPRHLIKEKRETATLKCYPIPRHDTVYWYQQGPGQDPQFLISFYEKMQSDKGSIPDRFSAQQFSDYHSELNMSSLELGDSALYFCASSPNPGLAGVTDTQYFGPGTRLTVL.

The chain combines TRBV19 with TRBJ2-3; unclear D gene. Germline V gene sequence: CDR1 LNHDA, CDR2 SQIVND (reference sequence). The CDR3 consists of 15 residues. Trimming removed 3 bases at V and 4 bases at J, with 14 bases between. The CDR3 spells CASSILASRADTQYF. The DNA for the CDR3 is TGTGCCAGTAGTATCCTGGCAAGTCGGGCAGATACGCAGTATTTT.

This clone was picked up a small number of times. The chain carries TRBV30 and TRBJ1-2; D possibly corresponds to TRBD1 (6 bases). Trimming pared 4 bases from V and 2 bases from J, leaving 20 bases between. CDR1 is GTSNPN, CDR2 SVGIG, per germline (reference sequence). The CDR3 has 16 residues. The CDR3 DNA reads as TGTGCCTGGACCCGGTTGGTTAAAGACAGGAACTATGGCTACACCTTC. As protein: CAWTRLVKDRNYGYTF.

The rearrangement joins TRBV28 to TRBJ2-5; TRBD2 matches 10 bases. The germline V gene has CDR1 MDHEN and CDR2 SYDVKM. The CDR3 runs 16 residues. V lost 6 bases, J lost 3 bases, and 10 bases stayed unmatched. CDR3 nucleotides: TGTGCCAGCAGACCTGACCCCGGGACTAGCGAAGAGACCCAGTACTTC. It yields the protein CASRPDPGTSEETQYF.

The rearrangement joins TRBV30 to TRBJ1-5; possibly TRBD1 for D (5 bases). The CDR3 loop spans 13 amino acids. Between the trimmed V and J ends, which lost 6 bases and 0 bases, there was a span of 9 bases. Germline V gives CDR1 GTSNPN, CDR2 SVGIG (reference sequence). CDR3 residues: CACRQNSNQPQHF. Written as DNA, the CDR3 is TGTGCCTGCCGACAGAATAGCAATCAGCCCCAGCATTTT.

The chain joins TRBV5-1 to TRBJ2-7; D is undetermined. The CDR3 is 13 amino acids. The V gene's germline CDR1 is SGHRS and CDR2 YFSETQ. V lost 5 bases, J lost 3 bases, and 12 bases lay in between. CDR3 protein: CASRRYTSYEQYF. The CDR3 DNA reads as TGCGCCAGCAGAAGATACACCAGCTACGAGCAGTACTTC.

V and J are TRBV7-8 and TRBJ2-3, with D maybe TRBD2 (6 bases). V was shortened by 6 bases and J by 0 bases, with 10 bases between the two germline ends. Germline V lookup: CDR1 SGHVS, CDR2 FQNEAQ. The CDR3 length is 14 residues. The CDR3: CASRSGYSTDTQYF. DNA of the CDR3: TGTGCCAGCAGGAGCGGGTATAGCACAGATACGCAGTATTTT.

This chain joins TRBV5-6 and TRBJ2-3, with 8 bases that match TRBD1. V trimming: 1 base; J trimming: 4 bases; junction bases outside the gene matches: 8. Germline V CDR1 and CDR2: SGHDT, YYEEEE. This CDR3 has 16 amino acids. The CDR3 region is CASSLFTTGVPDTQYF. The CDR3 DNA is TGTGCCAGCAGCTTGTTTACGACAGGGGTACCAGATACGCAGTATTTT.

This sequence joins TRBV5-8 and TRBJ1-1; TRBD1 aligns across 9 bases. The CDR3 covers 14 residues. Germline CDR1 is SGHTS and CDR2 is YDEGEE. Unmatched junction bases numbered 2, after V lost 0 bases and J lost 5 bases. Written as DNA, the CDR3 is TGTGCCAGCAGCTTGGGGGACAGGGAAACTGAAGCTTTCTTT. Translation gives CASSLGDRETEAFF.

V gene TRBV24-1 combines with J gene TRBJ2-5, with 7 positions matching TRBD2. This CDR3 comprises 13 residues. Germline V gene lookup returns CDR1 KGHDR and CDR2 SFDVKD. V lost 4 bases to trimming and J lost 5 bases; unmatched junction nucleotides: 3. The CDR3 spells CATSESGRETQYF. The CDR3 DNA sequence: TGTGCCACCAGTGAGTCCGGGAGGGAGACCCAGTACTTC.